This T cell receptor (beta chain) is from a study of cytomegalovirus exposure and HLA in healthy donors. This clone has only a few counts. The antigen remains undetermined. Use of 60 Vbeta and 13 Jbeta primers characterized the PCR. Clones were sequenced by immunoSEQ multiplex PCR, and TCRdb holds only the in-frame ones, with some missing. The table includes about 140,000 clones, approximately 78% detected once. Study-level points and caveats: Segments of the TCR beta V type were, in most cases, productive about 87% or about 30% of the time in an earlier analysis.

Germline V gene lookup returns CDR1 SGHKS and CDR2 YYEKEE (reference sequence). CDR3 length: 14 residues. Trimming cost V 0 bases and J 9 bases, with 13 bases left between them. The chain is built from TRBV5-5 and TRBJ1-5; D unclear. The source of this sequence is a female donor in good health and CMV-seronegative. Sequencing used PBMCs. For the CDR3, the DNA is TGTGCCAGCAGCTTGGGCCAGAACCAATTGCCCCAGCATTTT. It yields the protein CASSLGQNQLPQHF.